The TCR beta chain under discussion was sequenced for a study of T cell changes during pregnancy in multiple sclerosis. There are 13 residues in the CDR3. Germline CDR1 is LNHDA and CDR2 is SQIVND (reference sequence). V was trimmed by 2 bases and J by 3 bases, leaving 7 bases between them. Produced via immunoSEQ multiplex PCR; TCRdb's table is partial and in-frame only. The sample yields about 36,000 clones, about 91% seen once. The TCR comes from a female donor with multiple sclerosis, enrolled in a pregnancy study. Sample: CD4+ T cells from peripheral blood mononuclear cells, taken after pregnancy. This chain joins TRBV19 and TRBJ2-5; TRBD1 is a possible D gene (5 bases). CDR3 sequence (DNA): TGTGCCAGTAGTATAAAGGGGAAAGAGACCCAGTACTTC. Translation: CASSIKGKETQYF. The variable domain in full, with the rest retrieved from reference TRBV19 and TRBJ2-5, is DGGITQSPKYLFRKEGQNVTLSCEQNLNHDAMYWYRQDPGQGLRLIYYSQIVNDFQKGDIAEGYSVSREKKESFPLTVTSAQKNPTAFYLCASSIKGKETQYFGPGTRLLVL.